This record concerns one TCR beta chain sequence. The antigen is not known. Time point denoted: blood 4 weeks post-SBRT, at nephrectomy. The treatment was: 15 Gy SBRT to primary tumor, nephrectomy 4 weeks later. Nephrectomy followed 15 Gy stereotactic body radiation by 4 weeks. Blood was sampled at baseline, 2 weeks and 4 weeks after SBRT. The tumor was a clear cell renal cell carcinoma. This CDR3 is 16 amino acids long. The V gene end was trimmed by 0 bases and the J gene end by 4 bases; junction bases not matched to a gene: 7. The germline V gene encodes CDR1 LGHNA and CDR2 YSLEER. TCRdb keeps only in-frame clones here, not all; method: immunoSEQ multiplex PCR. The top ten clones hold just under 9.5% of a sample with 75,000 to 95,000 clones, roughly 80% of them seen once. The record originates from a study of radiation and T cells in renal cell carcinoma. Points from the study as a whole: Top tumor clonotypes rose in blood 2 weeks post-radiation, then contracted.

This sample comprised blood, obtained from a patient whose treatment included radiotherapy and nephrectomy. The clonotype comes from a man in his forties or fifties with renal cell carcinoma. The rearrangement joins TRBV4-3 to TRBJ2-7; 9 positions agree with TRBD1. The CDR3 DNA is TGCGCCAGCAGCCAAGAAAAACAGGGGGCAGCTTACGAGCAGTACTTC. Its translation is CASSQEKQGAAYEQYF.